Below, one T cell receptor (beta chain) is given with its context. Time point described: pretreatment peripheral blood. These data originate in a study of PD-L1 blockade in urothelial cancer. About the study: Blood samples had a median of approximately 150,000 T cells, 80,000 to 85,000 unique TCRs, and clonality roughly 0.088.

Assay: immunoSEQ multiplex PCR; the TCRdb copy retains only in-frame clones and omits some. The data show around 130,000 clones, about 88% seen once. This CDR3 has 15 residues. The V and J ends lost 1 base and 4 bases, in that order; junction bases with no gene match: 5. Germline V gene sequence: CDR1 SGHRS, CDR2 YFSETQ. This receptor was obtained from a man aged 50-59 years with urothelial cancer. V gene TRBV5-1 combines with J gene TRBJ1-1, with 9 bases fitting TRBD1. Specimen: PBMCs, collected around atezolizumab (anti-PD-L1) treatment. The CDR3 here is CASSLQATGGTEAFF. For the CDR3, the DNA is TGCGCCAGCAGCTTGCAGGCGACAGGGGGCACTGAAGCTTTCTTT.